The clone carrying this TCR beta chain was recorded a few times. This sample was included in a study of T-cell reconstitution after alpha-beta-depleted transplantation in children. Using unique molecular identifiers, the investigators prepared the TCRbeta library. TCRdb analysed the PCR reads with MiXCR anew, one entry per CDR3 protein. The table shows around 340,000 distinct CDR3 sequences, with 13% occurring only once. This CDR3 spans 14 amino acids. Looked up from germline, CDR1 is SGHTA and CDR2 is FQGNSA. Trimming pared 7 bases from V and 8 bases from J, leaving 19 bases between. The sample here was PBMCs, taken from the stem cell graft. The genes are TRBV7-2 and TRBJ2-3; D not resolved. The receptor comes from a human donor who donated a stem cell graft to a child with Fanconi anemia. The CDR3 loop reads CASTPEVLEATQYF. The DNA of the CDR3 is TGTGCCAGCACCCCAGAGGTCCTTGAGGCTACGCAGTATTTT.